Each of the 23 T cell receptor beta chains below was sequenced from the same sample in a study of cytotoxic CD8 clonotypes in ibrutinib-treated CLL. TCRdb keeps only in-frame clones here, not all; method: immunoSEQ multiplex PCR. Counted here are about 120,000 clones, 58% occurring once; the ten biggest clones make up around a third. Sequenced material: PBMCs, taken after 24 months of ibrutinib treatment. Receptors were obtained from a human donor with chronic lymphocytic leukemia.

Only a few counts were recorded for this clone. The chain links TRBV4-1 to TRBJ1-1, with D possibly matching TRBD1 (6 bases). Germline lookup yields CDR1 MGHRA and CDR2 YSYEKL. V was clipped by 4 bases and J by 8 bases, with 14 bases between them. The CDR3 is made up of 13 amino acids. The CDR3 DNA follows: TGCGCCAGCAGCCCCCGACAGGACTTGGAAGCTTTCTTT. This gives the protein CASSPRQDLEAFF.

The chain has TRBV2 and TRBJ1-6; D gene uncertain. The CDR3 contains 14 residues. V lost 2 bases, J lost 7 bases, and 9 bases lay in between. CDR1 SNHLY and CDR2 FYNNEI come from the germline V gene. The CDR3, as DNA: TGTGCCAGCAGTGAACGGCGCAGAAATTCACCCCTCCACTTT. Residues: CASSERRRNSPLHF.

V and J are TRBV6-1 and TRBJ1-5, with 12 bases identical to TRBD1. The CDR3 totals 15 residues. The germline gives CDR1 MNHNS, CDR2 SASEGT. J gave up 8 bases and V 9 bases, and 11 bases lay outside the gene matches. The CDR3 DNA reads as TGTGCCAGTTACCGGGACAGGGGGCGCCCGGAGCCCCAGCATTTT. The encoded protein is CASYRDRGRPEPQHF.

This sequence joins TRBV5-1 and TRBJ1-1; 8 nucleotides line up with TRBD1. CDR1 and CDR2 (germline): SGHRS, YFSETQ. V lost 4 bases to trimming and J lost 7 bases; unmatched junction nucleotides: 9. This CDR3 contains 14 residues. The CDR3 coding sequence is TGCGCCAGCAGCACCTCAGGGGGCGAGGGTGAAGCTTTCTTT. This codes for CASSTSGGEGEAFF.

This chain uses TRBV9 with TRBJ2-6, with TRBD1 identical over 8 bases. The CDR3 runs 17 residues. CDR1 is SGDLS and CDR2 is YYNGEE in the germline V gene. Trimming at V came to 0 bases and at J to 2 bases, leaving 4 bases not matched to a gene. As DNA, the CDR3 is TGTGCCAGCAGCGTAGATCGGACAGGGACTGGGGCCAACGTCCTGACTTTC. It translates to CASSVDRTGTGANVLTF.

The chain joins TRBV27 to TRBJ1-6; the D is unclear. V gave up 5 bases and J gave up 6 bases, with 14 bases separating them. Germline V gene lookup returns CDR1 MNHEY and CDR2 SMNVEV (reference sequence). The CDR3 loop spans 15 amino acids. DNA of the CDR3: TGTGCCAGCAGTCAATCCATGGCCGGTAATTCACCCCTCCACTTT. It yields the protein CASSQSMAGNSPLHF.

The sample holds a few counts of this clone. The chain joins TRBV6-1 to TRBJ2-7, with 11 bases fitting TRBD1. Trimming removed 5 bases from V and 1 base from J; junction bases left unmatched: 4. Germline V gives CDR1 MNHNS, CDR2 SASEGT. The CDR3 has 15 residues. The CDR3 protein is CASSLGQGESYEQYF. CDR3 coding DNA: TGTGCCAGCAGTTTGGGACAGGGGGAATCCTACGAGCAGTACTTC.

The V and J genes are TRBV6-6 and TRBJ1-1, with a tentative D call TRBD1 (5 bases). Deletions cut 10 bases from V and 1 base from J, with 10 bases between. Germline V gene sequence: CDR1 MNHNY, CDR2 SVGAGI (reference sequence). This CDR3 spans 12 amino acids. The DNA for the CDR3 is TGTGCCACCCAGGGCCCGAACACTGAAGCTTTCTTT. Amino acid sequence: CATQGPNTEAFF.

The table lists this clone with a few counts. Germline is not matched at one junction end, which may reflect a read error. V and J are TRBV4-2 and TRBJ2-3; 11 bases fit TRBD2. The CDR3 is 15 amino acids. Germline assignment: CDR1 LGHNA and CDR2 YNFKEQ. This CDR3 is CASSQEVAGGLSLHF. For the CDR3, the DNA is TGTGCCAGCAGCCAAGAGGTAGCGGGGGGGCTTAGCCTCCATTTT.

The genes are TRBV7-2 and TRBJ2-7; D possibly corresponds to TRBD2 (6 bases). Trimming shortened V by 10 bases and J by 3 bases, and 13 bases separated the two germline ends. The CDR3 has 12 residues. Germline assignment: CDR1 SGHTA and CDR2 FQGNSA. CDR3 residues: CATRDGSYEQYF. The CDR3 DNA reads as TGTGCCACCCGGGACGGGAGCTACGAGCAGTACTTC.

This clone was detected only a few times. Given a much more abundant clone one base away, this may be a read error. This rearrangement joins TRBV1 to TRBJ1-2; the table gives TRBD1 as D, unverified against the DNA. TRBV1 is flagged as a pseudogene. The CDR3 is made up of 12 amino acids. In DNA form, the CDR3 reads TGCACCAGCAGCCAAGATTCAGAAGGCTACACCTTC. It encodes CTSSQDSEGYTF.

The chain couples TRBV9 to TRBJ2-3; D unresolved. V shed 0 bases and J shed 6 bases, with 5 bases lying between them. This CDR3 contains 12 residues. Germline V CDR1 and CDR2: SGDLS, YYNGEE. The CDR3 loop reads CASSVESDTQYF. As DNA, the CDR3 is TGTGCCAGCAGCGTAGAATCCGATACGCAGTATTTT.

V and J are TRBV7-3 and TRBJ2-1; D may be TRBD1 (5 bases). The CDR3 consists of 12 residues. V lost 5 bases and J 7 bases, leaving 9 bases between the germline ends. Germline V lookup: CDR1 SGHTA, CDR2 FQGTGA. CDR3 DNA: TGTGCCAGCAGCCTGGGGCGGAATGAGCAGTTCTTC. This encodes CASSLGRNEQFF.

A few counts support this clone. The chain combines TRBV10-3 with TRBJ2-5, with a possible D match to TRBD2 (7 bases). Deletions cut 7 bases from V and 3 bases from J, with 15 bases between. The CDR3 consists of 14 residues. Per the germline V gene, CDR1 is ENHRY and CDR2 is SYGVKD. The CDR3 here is CAINAGANKETQYF. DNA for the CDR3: TGTGCCATCAACGCGGGGGCGAACAAAGAGACCCAGTACTTC.

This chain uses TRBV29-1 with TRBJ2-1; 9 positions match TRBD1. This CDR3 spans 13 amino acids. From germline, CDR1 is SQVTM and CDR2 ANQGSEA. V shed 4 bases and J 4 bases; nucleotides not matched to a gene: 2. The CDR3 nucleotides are TGCAGCGTTGTGGGACAGGGATACAATGAGCAGTTCTTC. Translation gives CSVVGQGYNEQFF.

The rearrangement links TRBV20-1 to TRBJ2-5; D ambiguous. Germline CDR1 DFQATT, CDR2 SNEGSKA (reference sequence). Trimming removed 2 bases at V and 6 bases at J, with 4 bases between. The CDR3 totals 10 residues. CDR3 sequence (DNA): TGCAGTGCTAGAAGGAAGACCCAGTACTTC. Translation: CSARRKTQYF.

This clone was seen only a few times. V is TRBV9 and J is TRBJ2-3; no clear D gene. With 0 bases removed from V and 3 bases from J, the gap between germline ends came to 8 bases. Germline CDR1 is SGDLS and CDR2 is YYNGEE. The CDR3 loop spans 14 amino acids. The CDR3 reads CASSVGLVTDTQYF. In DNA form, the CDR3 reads TGTGCCAGCAGCGTAGGGCTAGTGACAGATACGCAGTATTTT.

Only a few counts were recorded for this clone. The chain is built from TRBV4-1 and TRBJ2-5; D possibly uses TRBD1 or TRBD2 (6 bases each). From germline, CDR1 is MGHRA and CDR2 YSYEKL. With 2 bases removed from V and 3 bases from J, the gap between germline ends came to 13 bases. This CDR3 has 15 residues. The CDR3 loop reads CASSQRGAGEETQYF. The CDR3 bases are TGCGCCAGCAGCCAAAGGGGGGCTGGGGAAGAGACCCAGTACTTC.

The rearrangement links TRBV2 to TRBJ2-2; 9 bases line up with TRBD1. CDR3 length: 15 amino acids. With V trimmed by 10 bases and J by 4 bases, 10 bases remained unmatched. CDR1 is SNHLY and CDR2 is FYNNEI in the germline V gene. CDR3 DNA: TGTGCCACCCAGCGGGACAGGGCCATCACCGGGGAGCTGTTTTTT. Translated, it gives CATQRDRAITGELFF.

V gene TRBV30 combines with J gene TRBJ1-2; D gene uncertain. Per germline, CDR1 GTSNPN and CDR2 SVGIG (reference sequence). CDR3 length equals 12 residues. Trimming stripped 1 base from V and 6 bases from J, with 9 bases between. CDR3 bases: TGTGCCTGGAGTGATGACGGGCATGGCTACACCTTC. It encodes CAWSDDGHGYTF. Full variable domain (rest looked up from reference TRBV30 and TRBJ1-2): SQTIHQWPATLVQPVGSPLSLECTVEGTSNPNLYWYRQAAGRGLQLLFYSVGIGQISSEVPQNLSASRPQDRQFILSSKKLLLSDSGFYLCAWSDDGHGYTFGSGTRLTVV.

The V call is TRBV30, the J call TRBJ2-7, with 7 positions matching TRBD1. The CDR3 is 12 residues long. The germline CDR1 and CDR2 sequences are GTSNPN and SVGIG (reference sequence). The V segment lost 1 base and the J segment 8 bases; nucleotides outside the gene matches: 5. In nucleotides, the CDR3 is TGTGCCTGGAGTGGACAGGGCAACAAGCAGTACTTC. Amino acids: CAWSGQGNKQYF.

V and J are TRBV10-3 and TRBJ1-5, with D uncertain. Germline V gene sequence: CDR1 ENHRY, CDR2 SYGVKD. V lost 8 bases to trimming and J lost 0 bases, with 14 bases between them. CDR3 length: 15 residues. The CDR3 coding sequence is TGTGCCATCTCCCCCGGTGGCGATAGCAATCAGCCCCAGCATTTT. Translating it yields CAISPGGDSNQPQHF.

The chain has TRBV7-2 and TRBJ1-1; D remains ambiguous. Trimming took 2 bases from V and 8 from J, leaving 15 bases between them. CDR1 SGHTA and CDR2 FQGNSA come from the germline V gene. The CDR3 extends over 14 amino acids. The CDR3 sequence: CASSLRSTTGEAFF. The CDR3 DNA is TGTGCCAGCAGCTTACGGTCGACTACGGGAGAAGCTTTCTTT.